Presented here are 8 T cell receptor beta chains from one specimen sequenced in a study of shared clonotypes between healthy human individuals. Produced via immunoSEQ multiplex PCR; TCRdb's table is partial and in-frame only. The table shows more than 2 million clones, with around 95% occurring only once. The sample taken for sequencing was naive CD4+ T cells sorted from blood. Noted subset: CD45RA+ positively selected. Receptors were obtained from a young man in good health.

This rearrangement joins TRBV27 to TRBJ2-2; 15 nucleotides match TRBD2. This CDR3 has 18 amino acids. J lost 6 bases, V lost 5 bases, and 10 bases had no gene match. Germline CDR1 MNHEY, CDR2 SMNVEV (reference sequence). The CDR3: CASSEPGLAGGASGELFF. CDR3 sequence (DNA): TGTGCCAGCAGTGAACCGGGACTAGCGGGAGGAGCGTCCGGGGAGCTGTTTTTT.

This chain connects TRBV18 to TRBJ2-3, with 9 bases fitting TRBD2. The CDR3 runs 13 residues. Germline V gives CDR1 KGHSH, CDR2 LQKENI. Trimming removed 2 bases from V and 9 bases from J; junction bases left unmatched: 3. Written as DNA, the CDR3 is TGTGCCAGCTCACCAGGACTAGCGCAGACGCAGTATTTT. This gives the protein CASSPGLAQTQYF. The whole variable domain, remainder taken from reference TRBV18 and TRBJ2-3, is NAGVMQNPRHLVRRRGQEARLRCSPMKGHSHVYWYRQLPEEGLKFMVYLQKENIIDESGMPKERFSAEFPKEGPSILRIQQVVRGDSAAYFCASSPGLAQTQYFGPGTRLTVL.

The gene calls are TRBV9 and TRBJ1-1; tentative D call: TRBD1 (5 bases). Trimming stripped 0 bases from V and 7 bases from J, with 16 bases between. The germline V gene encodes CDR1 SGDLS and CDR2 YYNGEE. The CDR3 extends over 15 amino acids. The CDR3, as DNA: TGTGCCAGCAGCGTAGTAAGTCAGGGTGGTGGTGAAGCTTTCTTT. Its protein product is CASSVVSQGGGEAFF.

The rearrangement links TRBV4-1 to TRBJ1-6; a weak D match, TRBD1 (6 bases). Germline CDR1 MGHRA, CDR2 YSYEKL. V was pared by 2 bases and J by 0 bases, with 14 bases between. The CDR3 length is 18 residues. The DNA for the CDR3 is TGCGCCAGCAGCCAACCTGGACAGTCGAGCTCCTATAATTCACCCCTCCACTTT. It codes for CASSQPGQSSSYNSPLHF.

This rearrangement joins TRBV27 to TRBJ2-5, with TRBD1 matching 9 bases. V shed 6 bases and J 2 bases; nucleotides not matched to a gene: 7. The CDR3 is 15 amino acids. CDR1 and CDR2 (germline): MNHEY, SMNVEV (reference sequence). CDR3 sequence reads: CASRTGGRRQETQYF. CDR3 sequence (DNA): TGTGCCAGCAGGACAGGGGGGCGCAGGCAAGAGACCCAGTACTTC.

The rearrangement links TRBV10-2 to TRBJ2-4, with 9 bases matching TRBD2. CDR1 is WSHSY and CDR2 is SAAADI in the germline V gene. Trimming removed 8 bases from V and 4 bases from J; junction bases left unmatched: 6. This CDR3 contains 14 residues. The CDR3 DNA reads TGCGCCAGCGGGACTAGCAATTCGAAAAACATTCAGTACTTC. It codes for CASGTSNSKNIQYF.

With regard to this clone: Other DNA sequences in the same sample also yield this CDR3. The CDR3 DNA sequence: TGTGCCAGCAGTGAGGGACTAGCGGGGTCCTACGAGCAGTACTTC. Amino acids: CASSEGLAGSYEQYF. This chain uses TRBV6-1 with TRBJ2-7; 13 positions match TRBD2. Trimming took 3 bases from V and 1 from J; bases not matched to a gene: 0. Germline-derived CDR1 and CDR2 are MNHNS and SASEGT. The CDR3 runs to 15 residues.

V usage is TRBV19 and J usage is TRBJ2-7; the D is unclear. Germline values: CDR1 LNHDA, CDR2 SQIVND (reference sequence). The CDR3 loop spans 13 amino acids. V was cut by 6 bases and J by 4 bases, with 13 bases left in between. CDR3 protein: CASSGRVPYEQYF. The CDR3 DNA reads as TGTGCCAGTAGCGGACGAGTCCCGTACGAGCAGTACTTC.